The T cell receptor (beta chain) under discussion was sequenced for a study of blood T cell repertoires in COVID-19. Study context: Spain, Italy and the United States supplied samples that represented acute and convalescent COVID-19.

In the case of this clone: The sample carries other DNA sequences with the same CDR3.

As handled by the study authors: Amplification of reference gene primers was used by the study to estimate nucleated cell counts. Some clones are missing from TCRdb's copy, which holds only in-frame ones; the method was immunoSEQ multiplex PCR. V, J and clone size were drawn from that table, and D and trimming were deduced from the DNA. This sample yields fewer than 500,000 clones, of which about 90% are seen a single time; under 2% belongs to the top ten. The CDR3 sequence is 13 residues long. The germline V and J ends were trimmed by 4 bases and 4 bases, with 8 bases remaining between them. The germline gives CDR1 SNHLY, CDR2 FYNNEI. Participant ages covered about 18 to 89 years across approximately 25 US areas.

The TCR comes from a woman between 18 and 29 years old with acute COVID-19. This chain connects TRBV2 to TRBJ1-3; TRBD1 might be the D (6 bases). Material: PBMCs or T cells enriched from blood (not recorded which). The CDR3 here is CASSGQGGNTIYF. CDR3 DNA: TGTGCCAGCAGTGGTCAGGGGGGAAACACCATATATTTT.